This T cell receptor beta chain appears in the sequencing data of a study of identical twins. Template switching added a universal primer site, and cDNA bore unique molecular identifiers. TCRdb passed the 5' RACE reads through MiXCR, listing each CDR3 protein once. The table records some 1,700,000 distinct CDR3 sequences, under 35% of them present only once. This CDR3 spans 15 amino acids. Germline assignment: CDR1 SGHTA and CDR2 FQGNSA. V was clipped by 7 bases and J by 1 base, with 16 bases between them. This clonotype was sampled from a newborn girl in good health. Material: cord blood. The chain employs TRBV7-2 and TRBJ1-1; D is perhaps TRBD1 (5 bases). CDR3 sequence reads: CASTNRGKSNTEAFF. In DNA, the CDR3 is TGTGCCAGCACTAACCGGGGGAAATCGAACACTGAAGCTTTCTTT.